Shown below are 31 T cell receptor beta chains from a single sample sequenced in a study of cytomegalovirus exposure and HLA in healthy donors. Use of 60 Vbeta and 13 Jbeta primers characterized the PCR. Some clones are missing from TCRdb's copy, which holds only in-frame ones; the method was immunoSEQ multiplex PCR. The repertoire consists of about 130,000 clones, with around 74% occurring once and the leading ten covering more than 3.5%. The sample taken for sequencing was PBMCs. These receptors all come from a man in his late teens or twenties in good health and CMV-seropositive.

The CDR3 coding sequence is TGTGCCAGCTCACCTTCCCGGGACAGGGGGTTACAGCCCCAGCATTTT. Residues: CASSPSRDRGLQPQHF. The chain recombines TRBV18 with TRBJ1-5, with 11 positions matching TRBD1. The V gene's germline CDR1 is KGHSH and CDR2 LQKENI. V shed 3 bases and J 7 bases; nucleotides not matched to a gene: 8. This CDR3 has 16 residues.

The chain uses TRBV18 and TRBJ2-1, with TRBD2 identical over 9 bases. This CDR3 spans 15 amino acids. Germline CDR1 and CDR2: KGHSH and LQKENI. The V and J ends lost 3 bases and 8 bases, in that order; junction bases with no gene match: 8. CDR3 sequence (DNA): TGTGCCAGCTCACCCCCCAGCGGGAGGAAGGATGAGCAGTTCTTC. Translation gives CASSPPSGRKDEQFF.

This chain joins TRBV7-9 and TRBJ2-5, with D maybe TRBD1 (5 bases). The CDR3 consists of 13 residues. Trimming took 5 bases from V and 5 from J, leaving 12 bases between them. Germline V gene sequence: CDR1 SEHNR, CDR2 FQNEAQ (reference sequence). This CDR3 is CASSGAQVETQYF. CDR3 nucleotides: TGTGCCAGCAGCGGGGCGCAAGTGGAGACCCAGTACTTC.

The chain couples TRBV5-4 to TRBJ1-5; D gene unclear. Germline V lookup: CDR1 SGHNT, CDR2 YYREEE (reference sequence). This CDR3 has 14 residues. V was shortened by 4 bases and J by 6 bases, with 14 bases between the two germline ends. The CDR3 sequence: CASSSGGSGQPQHF. CDR3 nucleotides: TGTGCCAGCAGCAGCGGAGGGAGTGGTCAGCCCCAGCATTTT.

This clone has a handful of counts. Relative to the germline gene, one junction end is altered; a read error may explain this. The rearrangement joins TRBV7-9 to TRBJ1-2; D perhaps matches TRBD1 (6 bases). This CDR3 has 12 residues. The germline V gene encodes CDR1 SEHNR and CDR2 FQNEAQ (reference sequence). The CDR3 protein is CSSSPGEIGYTF. The CDR3 bases are TGTTCCAGCAGCCCAGGGGAAATTGGCTACACCTTC.

The V call is TRBV6-1, the J call TRBJ2-7; D is unclear. The germline CDR1 and CDR2 sequences are MNHNS and SASEGT. V was pared by 3 bases and J by 0 bases, with 6 bases between. The CDR3 is 13 residues long. The CDR3 DNA follows: TGTGCCAGCAGTGAGTACTACTCCTACGAGCAGTACTTC. It yields the protein CASSEYYSYEQYF.

About this clone itself: At one end the junction does not follow the germline gene, possibly because of a read error. The chain recombines TRBV5-1 with TRBJ1-6, with TRBD1 matching over 8 bases. From germline, CDR1 is SGHRS and CDR2 YFSETQ. CDR3 size: 14 residues. The CDR3 sequence: CASTRLDRDSPPHF. DNA for the CDR3: TGCGCCAGCACCCGGCTGGACAGGGACTCACCCCCCCACTTT.

The chain carries TRBV25-1 and TRBJ2-3, with D hard to call. CDR3 size: 14 residues. V gave up 5 bases and J gave up 2 bases, with 11 bases separating them. Germline lookup yields CDR1 MGHDK and CDR2 SYGVNS. CDR3 in amino acids: CASSQQPYTDTQYF. As DNA, the CDR3 is TGTGCCAGCAGTCAACAGCCATACACAGATACGCAGTATTTT.

This chain connects TRBV19 to TRBJ2-2, with 7 bases identical to TRBD2. The V and J ends lost 5 bases and 7 bases, in that order; junction bases with no gene match: 16. The CDR3 spans 17 residues. CDR1 and CDR2 (germline): LNHDA, SQIVND (reference sequence). CDR3 DNA sequence: TGTGCCAGTAGTGGAACTACTAGCGAGATGTACGTCGGGGAGCTGTTTTTT. This encodes CASSGTTSEMYVGELFF.

This clone was picked up a small number of times. This rearrangement joins TRBV10-1 to TRBJ2-5, with 12 bases that match TRBD2. J was trimmed by 1 base and V by 0 bases; bases with no gene match: 0. The germline gives CDR1 WNHNN, CDR2 SYGVQD (reference sequence). This CDR3 contains 16 residues. The CDR3 loop is CASSESTSGGQETQYF. The CDR3 DNA follows: TGCGCCAGCAGTGAGTCGACTAGCGGGGGCCAAGAGACCCAGTACTTC.

The V and J genes are TRBV6-6 and TRBJ2-7, with a weak D call TRBD1 (5 bases). Germline V gives CDR1 MNHNY, CDR2 SVGAGI (reference sequence). CDR3 length: 15 residues. V dropped 0 bases and J dropped 2 bases, with 11 bases sitting between them. CDR3 nucleotide sequence: TGTGCCAGCAGTTACTCGCCCCAGGGAACCTACGAGCAGTACTTC. This encodes CASSYSPQGTYEQYF.

The chain links TRBV7-3 to TRBJ1-2; possibly TRBD1 for D (5 bases). V gave up 2 bases and J gave up 4 bases, with 23 bases separating them. This CDR3 contains 18 residues. Germline assignment: CDR1 SGHTA and CDR2 FQGTGA. CDR3 in amino acids: CASSLGPGRGSSTYGYTF. Written as DNA, the CDR3 is TGTGCCAGCAGCTTAGGCCCCGGGCGGGGGTCCTCCACCTATGGCTACACCTTC.

This clone has more than one count but fewer than ten. The rearrangement links TRBV5-1 to TRBJ2-3, with 13 bases aligning to TRBD2. The ends lost 5 bases at V and 4 bases at J; junction bases unmatched: 10. Germline CDR1 is SGHRS and CDR2 is YFSETQ. There are 17 residues in the CDR3. The CDR3 nucleotides are TGCGCCAGCAGGAGCGGACTAGCGGGGGCGAATCCAGATACGCAGTATTTT. It yields the protein CASRSGLAGANPDTQYF.

The gene calls are TRBV19 and TRBJ2-7; D possibly corresponds to TRBD1 (6 bases). Germline V gives CDR1 LNHDA, CDR2 SQIVND (reference sequence). Trimming took 6 bases from V and 0 from J, leaving 9 bases between them. This CDR3 is 13 amino acids long. In nucleotides, the CDR3 is TGTGCCAGTAGGGACAGATACTCCTACGAGCAGTACTTC. It yields the protein CASRDRYSYEQYF.

This chain connects TRBV9 to TRBJ2-3; 14 bases map to TRBD2. J lost 3 bases, V lost 4 bases, and 7 bases had no gene match. This CDR3 is 17 amino acids long. Germline CDR1 SGDLS, CDR2 YYNGEE. CDR3 residues: CASSPRLAGGRTDTQYF. DNA for the CDR3: TGTGCCAGCAGCCCCCGACTAGCGGGAGGGAGGACAGATACGCAGTATTTT.

As to this clone: This CDR3 is also generated by other DNA sequences in the sample. The chain recombines TRBV6-1 with TRBJ1-6; 7 bases align to TRBD1. CDR3 length equals 15 residues. Trimming at V came to 1 base and at J to 4 bases, leaving 1 base not matched to a gene. In germline, CDR1 is MNHNS, CDR2 SASEGT. Here the CDR3 DNA reads TGTGCCAGCAGTGAAGGCAGGGGGTATAATTCACCCCTCCACTTT. Protein: CASSEGRGYNSPLHF.

This clone showed up just a few times. The chain uses TRBV9 and TRBJ2-1, with D unresolved. CDR1 SGDLS and CDR2 YYNGEE come from the germline V gene. CDR3 length: 17 residues. The V end lost 4 bases, the J end lost 0 bases, and 17 bases lay between the germline ends. CDR3 region: CASSSPGPPSSYNEQFF. CDR3 nucleotides: TGTGCCAGCAGCTCACCGGGTCCTCCAAGCTCCTACAATGAGCAGTTCTTC.

V and J are TRBV29-1 and TRBJ2-7; 12 nucleotides line up with TRBD2. V lost 6 bases, J lost 4 bases, and 7 bases stayed unmatched. Germline V gives CDR1 SQVTM, CDR2 ANQGSEA. The CDR3 spans 14 residues. The CDR3 loop is CSVLLAGGRYEQYF. The CDR3, as DNA: TGCAGCGTCTTACTAGCGGGAGGACGATACGAGCAGTACTTC.

The table lists this clone with a count of one. This chain joins TRBV29-1 and TRBJ2-6; D is ambiguous. Deletions cut 6 bases from V and 2 bases from J, with 8 bases between. Germline lookup yields CDR1 SQVTM and CDR2 ANQGSEA. This CDR3 has 13 residues. CDR3 sequence: CSVAETGANVLTF. CDR3 sequence (DNA): TGCAGCGTGGCGGAAACTGGGGCCAACGTCCTGACTTTC.

The rearrangement links TRBV5-1 to TRBJ2-2; 7 positions match TRBD1. The CDR3 sequence is 14 residues long. Germline V lookup: CDR1 SGHRS, CDR2 YFSETQ. The J segment lost 3 bases and the V segment lost 5 bases, leaving 4 bases of the junction unmatched. The CDR3 here is CASSPTGDTGELFF. The CDR3 DNA is TGCGCCAGCAGTCCTACAGGGGACACCGGGGAGCTGTTTTTT. The full variable domain, in which reference TRBV5-1 and TRBJ2-2 provide the parts outside the CDR3, is KAGVTQTPRYLIKTRGQQVTLSCSPISGHRSVSWYQQTPGQGLQFLFEYFSETQRNKGNFPGRFSGRQFSNSRSEMNVSTLELGDSALYLCASSPTGDTGELFFGEGSRLTVL.

The chain links TRBV28 to TRBJ2-2; 9 positions match TRBD1. J gave up 3 bases and V 7 bases, and 9 bases lay outside the gene matches. CDR1 is MDHEN, CDR2 SYDVKM, per germline. This CDR3 has 16 amino acids. The CDR3 reads CASTPSGTGYTGELFF. DNA of the CDR3: TGTGCCAGCACACCATCCGGGACAGGGTACACCGGGGAGCTGTTTTTT.

This rearrangement joins TRBV7-2 to TRBJ2-1; unclear D gene. The germline CDR1 and CDR2 sequences are SGHTA and FQGNSA. V gave up 1 base and J gave up 7 bases, with 17 bases separating them. This CDR3 is 16 amino acids long. The CDR3 region is CASSLGPPLSVNEQFF. For the CDR3, the DNA is TGTGCCAGCAGCTTAGGACCGCCGTTGAGCGTGAATGAGCAGTTCTTC. Combining the CDR3 with reference TRBV7-2 and TRBJ2-1 gives the whole variable domain GAGVSQSPSNKVTEKGKDVELRCDPISGHTALYWYRQSLGQGLEFLIYFQGNSAPDKSGLPSDRFSAERTGGSVSTLTIQRTQQEDSAVYLCASSLGPPLSVNEQFFGPGTRLTVL.

Only a few counts were recorded for this clone. The DNA of the CDR3 is TGTGCCAGCAGCTTAGTCCAGGGGGTTACTGAAGCTTTCTTT. The encoded protein is CASSLVQGVTEAFF. The chain employs TRBV7-2 and TRBJ1-1, with 7 positions matching TRBD1. The junction had 4 bases not matched to a gene; V was cut back by 1 base and J by 5 bases. CDR1 and CDR2 (germline): SGHTA, FQGNSA. CDR3 length: 14 residues.

The genes are TRBV4-3 and TRBJ2-7; TRBD2 aligns across 13 bases. Germline V CDR1 and CDR2: LGHNA, YSLEER. This CDR3 region has 16 residues. With 4 bases clipped from V and 3 bases from J, the junction kept 6 bases outside the gene matches. Here the CDR3 reads CASSRGGTSGIYEQYF. The CDR3 DNA sequence: TGCGCCAGCAGCCGAGGAGGGACTAGCGGGATCTACGAGCAGTACTTC.

The chain recombines TRBV5-1 with TRBJ2-1, with TRBD2 identical over 9 bases. The V segment lost 2 bases and the J segment 8 bases; nucleotides outside the gene matches: 11. This CDR3 has 16 residues. Germline V CDR1 and CDR2: SGHRS, YFSETQ. CDR3 nucleotide sequence: TGCGCCAGCAGCTTTAGGGGCGGGGGGGCCTTGCATGAGCAGTTCTTC. As protein: CASSFRGGGALHEQFF.

The chain joins TRBV5-1 to TRBJ1-6; no reliable D call. Per germline, CDR1 SGHRS and CDR2 YFSETQ. The CDR3 totals 14 residues. V dropped 0 bases and J dropped 9 bases, with 10 bases sitting between them. The CDR3 loop reads CASSLGDTLSPLHF. The CDR3 nucleotides read TGCGCCAGCAGCTTGGGAGACACCCTTTCACCCCTCCACTTT.

The genes are TRBV30 and TRBJ2-1, with 13 positions matching TRBD2. The CDR3 consists of 21 residues. The germline V gene has CDR1 GTSNPN and CDR2 SVGIG (reference sequence). V was clipped by 1 base and J by 3 bases; unmatched bases: 18. The CDR3 bases are TGTGCCTGGAGTGCCGGGAGACTAGCGGGAGGACGGCGGAATATCTACAATGAGCAGTTCTTC. Its translation is CAWSAGRLAGGRRNIYNEQFF.

The chain joins TRBV5-1 to TRBJ2-7; 11 bases line up with TRBD1. The CDR3 consists of 15 residues. The ends lost 0 bases at V and 7 bases at J; junction bases unmatched: 6. Germline V gene data show CDR1 as SGHRS and CDR2 as YFSETQ. The chain's CDR3 is CASSLAWGQGEEQYF. In DNA, the CDR3 is TGCGCCAGCAGCTTGGCCTGGGGACAGGGGGAAGAGCAGTACTTC.

The chain employs TRBV4-2 and TRBJ2-5, with TRBD1 as a possible D gene (6 bases). Germline assignment: CDR1 LGHNA and CDR2 YNFKEQ. The CDR3 length is 16 residues. Trimming pared 5 bases from V and 5 bases from J, leaving 21 bases between. For the CDR3, the DNA is TGTGCCAGCAGCAGTCGACAGGCAAAAATTAGTGAGACCCAGTACTTC. Residues: CASSSRQAKISETQYF.

The chain uses TRBV5-4 and TRBJ2-7; 15 nucleotides line up with TRBD2. Germline V gene lookup returns CDR1 SGHNT and CDR2 YYREEE (reference sequence). The CDR3 has 18 residues. V lost 3 bases and J lost 3; bases outside the gene matches: 10. CDR3 protein: CASSSGTSGGQKIYEQYF. The CDR3 bases are TGTGCCAGCAGCTCCGGGACTAGCGGGGGGCAAAAGATCTACGAGCAGTACTTC.

The gene calls are TRBV5-1 and TRBJ2-1; 7 nucleotides match TRBD2. Germline loops: CDR1 SGHRS, CDR2 YFSETQ. This CDR3 comprises 17 residues. J was trimmed by 3 bases and V by 5 bases; bases with no gene match: 14. CDR3 region: CASSSWGGTNGYNEQFF. CDR3 nucleotide sequence: TGCGCCAGCAGTTCTTGGGGGGGAACCAATGGCTACAATGAGCAGTTCTTC.